These 9 T cell receptor beta chains were sequenced from one sample in a study of blood T cell repertoires in COVID-19. Some clones are missing from TCRdb's copy, which holds only in-frame ones; the method was immunoSEQ multiplex PCR. The profile shows about 70,000 clones, approximately 86% of them singletons. The source material was peripheral blood. The origin of the receptors is a human donor in a cohort sampled during active COVID-19.

This clone was seen a single time. This chain joins TRBV5-1 and TRBJ2-7; D is unresolved. The length of the CDR3 is 12 residues. Germline V gene lookup returns CDR1 SGHRS and CDR2 YFSETQ. V lost 2 bases and J 2 bases, leaving 5 bases between the germline ends. The CDR3 nucleotides read TGCGCCAGCAGCTTACCAGCCTACGAGCAGTACTTC. It yields the protein CASSLPAYEQYF.

This rearrangement joins TRBV19 to TRBJ2-1; 9 bases line up with TRBD2. Germline V gene lookup returns CDR1 LNHDA and CDR2 SQIVND (reference sequence). The CDR3 has 17 amino acids. Trimming at V came to 5 bases and at J to 8 bases, leaving 16 bases not matched to a gene. CDR3 nucleotides: TGTGCCAGTAGTGGACCGTTGGGCGGGGGGGGCTTGGATGAGCAGTTCTTC. This codes for CASSGPLGGGGLDEQFF.

Written as DNA, the CDR3 is TGTGCCAGTCAGACTGTAACGAACACCGGGGAGCTGTTTTTT. This gives the protein CASQTVTNTGELFF. This sequence joins TRBV2 and TRBJ2-2; no firm D call. The CDR3 totals 14 residues. CDR1 is SNHLY and CDR2 is FYNNEI in the germline V gene. V lost 9 bases, J lost 0 bases, and 11 bases lay in between.

This clone was picked up one time. V is TRBV6-1 and J is TRBJ1-3; D uncertain. CDR1 is MNHNS, CDR2 SASEGT, per germline. V lost 3 bases and J 1 base, leaving 7 bases between the germline ends. This CDR3 is 14 amino acids long. DNA for the CDR3: TGTGCCAGCAGTGAGTGGACTTCTGGAAACACCATATATTTT. Protein sequence: CASSEWTSGNTIYF.

The count of this clone is one. The chain joins TRBV19 to TRBJ2-3; D perhaps matches TRBD1 (5 bases). Between the trimmed V and J ends, which lost 5 bases and 2 bases, there was a span of 11 bases. This CDR3 contains 14 residues. Germline assignment: CDR1 LNHDA and CDR2 SQIVND (reference sequence). The CDR3 sequence: CASSLGRITDTQYF. As DNA, the CDR3 is TGTGCCAGTAGTTTGGGGCGGATCACAGATACGCAGTATTTT.

The chain carries TRBV28 and TRBJ2-1; 9 nucleotides match TRBD2. The V and J ends lost 7 bases and 8 bases, in that order; junction bases with no gene match: 12. This CDR3 has 15 amino acids. CDR1 MDHEN and CDR2 SYDVKM come from the germline V gene. The CDR3: CASITASGEGDEQFF. CDR3 nucleotide sequence: TGTGCCAGCATTACCGCTAGCGGGGAGGGAGATGAGCAGTTCTTC.

This sequence joins TRBV29-1 and TRBJ2-5, with 7 bases that match TRBD1. Trimming cost V 7 bases and J 4 bases; bases outside gene matches: 6. CDR1 SQVTM and CDR2 ANQGSEA come from the germline V gene. The CDR3 length is 12 residues. DNA for the CDR3: TGCAGCGCCCATGAGGGGGCAGAGACCCAGTACTTC. Protein product: CSAHEGAETQYF.

The chain links TRBV3-1 (or the pseudogene TRBV3-2) to TRBJ2-3, with TRBD2 matching 8 bases. V lost 1 base and J lost 2; bases outside the gene matches: 2. Per the germline V gene, CDR1 is LGHDT and CDR2 is YNNKEL (reference sequence). The CDR3 extends over 15 amino acids. The CDR3 region has the DNA TGTGCCAGCAGCCAAGCTAGCGGGTACACAGATACGCAGTATTTT. Amino acids: CASSQASGYTDTQYF.

CDR3 loop: CASSQGFASGGLRTQYF. CDR3 DNA: TGTGCCAGCAGCCAAGGTTTCGCTAGCGGGGGCCTGAGGACCCAGTACTTC. The V call is TRBV3-1 (or the pseudogene TRBV3-2), the J call TRBJ2-5; 10 nucleotides line up with TRBD2. The CDR3 has 17 amino acids. With 1 base clipped from V and 7 bases from J, the junction kept 12 bases outside the gene matches. Germline values: CDR1 LGHDT, CDR2 YNNKEL (reference sequence).